This T cell receptor beta chain was found in a study of blood T cell repertoires in COVID-19. Study details: Spain, Italy and the United States supplied samples that represented acute and convalescent COVID-19. PBMCs, B-cell-depleted T cells, or T cells were the source of the cDNA or gDNA that made up the material.

Only one count was recorded for this clone. V lost 4 bases and J lost 2; bases outside the gene matches: 15. Looked up from germline, CDR1 is SGHRS and CDR2 is YFSETQ. The CDR3 runs to 18 residues. Source study methods: Estimation of nucleated cell counts was performed using reference gene primer amplification. Clones were sequenced by immunoSEQ multiplex PCR, and TCRdb holds only the in-frame ones, with some missing. The V and J calls and the clone size are those of that table, but D and trimming were determined from the DNA. Counted here are over 150,000 clones, around 84% occurring once; the ten biggest clones make up 1% to 1.2%.

The sequenced material came from peripheral blood. The chain uses TRBV5-1 and TRBJ1-1; 9 bases line up with TRBD1. The receptor comes from a middle-aged man with acute or convalescent COVID-19. This CDR3 reads CASSPGDRANAGNTEAFF. As DNA, the CDR3 is TGCGCCAGCAGCCCGGGGGACAGGGCAAATGCGGGAAACACTGAAGCTTTCTTT.